This T cell receptor (beta chain) was sequenced during a study of blood T cell repertoires in COVID-19. Some clones are missing from TCRdb's copy, which holds only in-frame ones; the method was immunoSEQ multiplex PCR. The table includes 280,000 or so clones, 80% to 90% detected once. Trimming stripped 4 bases from V and 6 bases from J, with 14 bases between. Germline V gives CDR1 MNHEY, CDR2 SMNVEV (reference sequence). CDR3 length: 14 residues. Clinical histories supplied by participants themselves formed the basis of cohort assignment. The receptor comes from a man aged 25 to 40 who had recovered from COVID-19. Sequencing used PBMCs or T cells enriched from blood (not recorded which). This chain uses TRBV27 with TRBJ2-3, with TRBD2 as a possible D gene (5 bases). CDR3 DNA: TGTGCCAGCAGTTCGCGGGCGCGTCACGATACGCAGTATTTT. Its protein product is CASSSRARHDTQYF.